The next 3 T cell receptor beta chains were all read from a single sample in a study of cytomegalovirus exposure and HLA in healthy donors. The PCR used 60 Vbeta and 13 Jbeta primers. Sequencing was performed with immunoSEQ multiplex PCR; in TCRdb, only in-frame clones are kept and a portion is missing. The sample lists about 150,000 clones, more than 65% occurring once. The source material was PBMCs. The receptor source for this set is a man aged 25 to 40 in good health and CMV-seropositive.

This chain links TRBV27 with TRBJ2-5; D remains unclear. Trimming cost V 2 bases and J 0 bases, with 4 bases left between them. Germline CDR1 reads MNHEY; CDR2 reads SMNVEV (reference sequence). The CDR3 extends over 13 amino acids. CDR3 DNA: TGTGCCAGCAGTTTAATCAACCAAGAGACCCAGTACTTC. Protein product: CASSLINQETQYF.

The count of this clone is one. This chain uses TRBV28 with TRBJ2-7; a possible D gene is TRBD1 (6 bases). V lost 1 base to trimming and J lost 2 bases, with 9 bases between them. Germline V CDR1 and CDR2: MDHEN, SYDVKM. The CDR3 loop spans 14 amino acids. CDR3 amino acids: CASSLSTGPYEQYF. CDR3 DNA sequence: TGTGCCAGCAGTTTATCCACAGGGCCCTACGAGCAGTACTTC.

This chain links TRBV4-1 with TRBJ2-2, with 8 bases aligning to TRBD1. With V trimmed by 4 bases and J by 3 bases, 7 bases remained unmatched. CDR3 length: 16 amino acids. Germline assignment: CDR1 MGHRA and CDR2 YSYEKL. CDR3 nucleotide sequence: TGCGCCAGCAGCCGTACCGGGACAGGTTACACCGGGGAGCTGTTTTTT. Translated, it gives CASSRTGTGYTGELFF.